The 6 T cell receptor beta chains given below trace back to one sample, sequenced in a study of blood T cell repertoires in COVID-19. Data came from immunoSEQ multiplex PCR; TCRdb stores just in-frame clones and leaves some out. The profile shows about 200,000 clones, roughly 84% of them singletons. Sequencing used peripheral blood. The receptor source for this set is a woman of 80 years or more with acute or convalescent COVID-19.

In DNA, the CDR3 is TGTGCCAGCAGCGCCGCTAGCGGTACTTCGGGTACGCAGTATTTT. Its protein product is CASSAASGTSGTQYF. This chain connects TRBV9 to TRBJ2-3, with 7 bases that match TRBD2. The CDR3 has 15 residues. CDR1 is SGDLS, CDR2 YYNGEE, per germline. V dropped 3 bases and J dropped 8; count of bases not matched to a gene: 12.

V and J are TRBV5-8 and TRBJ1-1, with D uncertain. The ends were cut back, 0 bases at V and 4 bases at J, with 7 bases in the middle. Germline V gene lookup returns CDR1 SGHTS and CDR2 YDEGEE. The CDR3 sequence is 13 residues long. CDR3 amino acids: CASSLVPGTEAFF. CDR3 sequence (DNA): TGTGCCAGCAGCTTGGTACCCGGCACTGAAGCTTTCTTT.

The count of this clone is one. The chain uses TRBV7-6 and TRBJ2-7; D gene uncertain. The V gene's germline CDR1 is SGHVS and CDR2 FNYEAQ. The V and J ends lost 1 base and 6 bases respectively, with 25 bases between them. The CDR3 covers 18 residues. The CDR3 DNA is TGTGCCAGCAGCTTAGTACCCGCAAGTGAGAGCGCCGCTGCCGAGCAGTACTTC. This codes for CASSLVPASESAAAEQYF.

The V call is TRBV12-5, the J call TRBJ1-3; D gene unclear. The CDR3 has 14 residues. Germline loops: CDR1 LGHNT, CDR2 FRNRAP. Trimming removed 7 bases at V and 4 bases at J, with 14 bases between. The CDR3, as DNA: TGTGCTAGTGTCCCAGTGAGGGCCGGAAACACCATATATTTT. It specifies CASVPVRAGNTIYF. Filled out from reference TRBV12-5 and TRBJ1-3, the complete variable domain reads DARVTQTPRHKVTEMGQEVTMRCQPILGHNTVFWYRQTMMQGLELLAYFRNRAPLDDSGMPKDRFSAEMPDATLATLKIQPSEPRDSAVYFCASVPVRAGNTIYFGEGSWLTVV.

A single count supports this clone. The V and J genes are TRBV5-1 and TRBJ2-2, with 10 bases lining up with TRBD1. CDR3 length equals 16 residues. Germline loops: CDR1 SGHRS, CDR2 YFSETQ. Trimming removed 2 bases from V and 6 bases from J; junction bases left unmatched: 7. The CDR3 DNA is TGCGCCAGCAGCTTCCTGGGGACAGGGGACGCCGGGGAGCTGTTTTTT. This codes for CASSFLGTGDAGELFF.

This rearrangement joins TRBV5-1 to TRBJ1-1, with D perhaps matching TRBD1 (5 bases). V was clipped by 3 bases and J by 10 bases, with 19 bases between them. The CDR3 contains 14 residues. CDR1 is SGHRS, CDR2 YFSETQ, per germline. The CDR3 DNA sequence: TGCGCCAGCAGCTACGGGACTGCGAACTATCTAGCTTTCTTT. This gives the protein CASSYGTANYLAFF.